The 27 T cell receptor beta chains in this list originate from one sample, sequenced in a study of shared clonotypes between healthy human individuals. The assay was immunoSEQ multiplex PCR, and TCRdb's table has in-frame clones only and misses some. The sample records about 2.4 million clones, 80% to 95% being singletons. Sample: naive CD4+ T cells from PBMCs. The subset here: CD45RA+ positively selected. The receptors stem from a man aged 18 to 29 in good health. Some clones in this sample may be carry-over from other donors' samples.

The chain recombines TRBV4-1 with TRBJ1-2; D is unclear. CDR3 length: 12 amino acids. Germline CDR1 is MGHRA and CDR2 is YSYEKL. The ends were cut back, 3 bases at V and 8 bases at J, with 10 bases in the middle. CDR3 nucleotide sequence: TGCGCCAGCAGCCAGGCCGGTTTGGGCTACACCTTC. Translated: CASSQAGLGYTF.

V usage is TRBV2 and J usage is TRBJ2-1; TRBD2 aligns across 11 bases. V was clipped by 5 bases and J by 5 bases; unmatched bases: 20. This CDR3 contains 20 residues. The germline CDR1 and CDR2 sequences are SNHLY and FYNNEI. DNA for the CDR3: TGTGCCAGCAGTCTCAGGGGGGGACTAGCGGTCCTGGAAGAGAACAATGAGCAGTTCTTC. Translation: CASSLRGGLAVLEENNEQFF.

As to this clone: The sample contains more than one DNA sequence encoding this CDR3. The V gene is TRBV7-3, the J gene TRBJ2-1; D call uncertain. This CDR3 has 12 residues. Deletions cut 3 bases from V and 6 bases from J, with 6 bases between. Germline V gives CDR1 SGHTA, CDR2 FQGTGA. CDR3 nucleotides: TGTGCCAGCAGCTTGGGCAGCAATGAGCAGTTCTTC. Its translation: CASSLGSNEQFF.

The J gene is TRBJ2-7, the V gene TRBV9; D unresolved. Trimming cost V 2 bases and J 8 bases, with 11 bases left between them. Germline assignment: CDR1 SGDLS and CDR2 YYNGEE. CDR3 length: 12 residues. The CDR3 DNA reads TGTGCCAGCAGCGTGAGTGTGGGAAAGCAGTACTTC. This codes for CASSVSVGKQYF.

J is TRBJ1-1 and V is TRBV30, with D tentatively TRBD1 (6 bases). Trimming took off 3 bases at V and 1 base at J, with 9 bases between the two ends. The CDR3 totals 13 residues. CDR1 GTSNPN and CDR2 SVGIG come from the germline V gene (reference sequence). CDR3 in DNA: TGTGCCTGGAGCGGGACAACGAACACTGAAGCTTTCTTT. It specifies CAWSGTTNTEAFF.

The chain couples TRBV7-2 to TRBJ2-7, with 12 bases that match TRBD2. With V trimmed by 2 bases and J by 13 bases, 9 bases remained unmatched. The CDR3 is made up of 14 amino acids. Germline V CDR1 and CDR2: SGHTA, FQGNSA. CDR3 DNA: TGTGCCAGCAGCTTAACCCGGCTAGCGGGGGGGGCCTACTTC. This gives the protein CASSLTRLAGGAYF.

The chain uses TRBV6-1 and TRBJ2-7; tentative D call: TRBD1 (6 bases). Germline V gene lookup returns CDR1 MNHNS and CDR2 SASEGT. With 5 bases removed from V and 6 bases from J, the gap between germline ends came to 17 bases. The CDR3 runs 14 residues. The CDR3 sequence: CASSTQGPLSEQYF. The CDR3 DNA sequence: TGTGCCAGCAGTACTCAGGGGCCCCTATCCGAGCAGTACTTC.

The genes are TRBV11-2 and TRBJ2-1; the D gene is possibly TRBD2 (5 bases). The length of the CDR3 is 16 residues. Per the germline V gene, CDR1 is SGHAT and CDR2 is FQNNGV. V was cut by 3 bases and J by 8 bases, with 20 bases left in between. CDR3 protein: CASSLKLLGGSDEQFF. CDR3 DNA sequence: TGTGCCAGCAGCTTGAAGCTCTTGGGCGGGTCCGATGAGCAGTTCTTC.

The rearrangement joins TRBV5-1 to TRBJ2-4; tentatively, D is TRBD1 or TRBD2 (5 bases each). Germline V gives CDR1 SGHRS, CDR2 YFSETQ. Trimming shortened V by 5 bases and J by 0 bases, and 15 bases separated the two germline ends. CDR3 size: 16 residues. The CDR3 sequence: CASSPGTALAKNIQYF. CDR3 bases: TGCGCCAGCAGTCCGGGGACGGCTCTAGCCAAAAACATTCAGTACTTC.

V gene TRBV18 combines with J gene TRBJ1-3; TRBD1 might be the D (6 bases). The length of the CDR3 is 19 residues. From germline, CDR1 is KGHSH and CDR2 LQKENI. The V end lost 3 bases, the J end lost 0 bases, and 21 bases lay between the germline ends. The CDR3 spells CASSPRTDPHLFSGNTIYF. The CDR3 bases are TGTGCCAGCTCACCGAGGACAGACCCGCACCTTTTCTCTGGAAACACCATATATTTT.

A word on this clone: Additional DNA sequences in this sample encode the identical CDR3. The CDR3 sequence is CASSFGLADFYEQYF. The DNA of the CDR3 is TGCGCCAGCAGCTTCGGACTAGCGGATTTCTACGAGCAGTACTTC. The chain joins TRBV5-1 to TRBJ2-7, with 10 bases identical to TRBD2. V was pared by 2 bases and J by 3 bases, with 5 bases of the junction left unmatched. There are 15 residues in the CDR3. CDR1 is SGHRS, CDR2 YFSETQ, per germline.

The rearrangement uses TRBV15 and TRBJ1-4; D not resolved. This CDR3 has 14 residues. From germline, CDR1 is LNHNV and CDR2 YYDKDF (reference sequence). V was shortened by 3 bases and J by 4 bases, with 9 bases between the two germline ends. The CDR3, as DNA: TGTGCCACCAGCAGGACCGTGGGTAATGAAAAACTGTTTTTT. Its translation: CATSRTVGNEKLFF.

The table lists this clone with a few counts. The CDR3 here is CASSLGQKGYTF. Here the CDR3 DNA reads TGTGCCAGCAGTTTAGGACAGAAGGGCTACACCTTC. The chain recombines TRBV28 with TRBJ1-2; possible D gene TRBD1, 6 bases. V gave up 2 bases and J gave up 8 bases, with 9 bases separating them. The CDR3 consists of 12 residues. CDR1 and CDR2 from the germline V gene are MDHEN and SYDVKM.

The V and J genes are TRBV25-1 and TRBJ1-3; D unclear. The V gene lost 5 bases and the J gene lost 3 bases, with 5 bases spanning the gap. The V gene's germline CDR1 is MGHDK and CDR2 SYGVNS. The CDR3 is made up of 12 amino acids. CDR3 in DNA: TGTGCCAGCAGTTCTGGTGGAAACACCATATATTTT. It is translated as CASSSGGNTIYF.

The rearrangement links TRBV27 to TRBJ2-4; 9 bases are shared with TRBD1. The V and J ends lost 5 bases and 0 bases, in that order; junction bases with no gene match: 14. The CDR3 consists of 19 residues. Per germline, CDR1 MNHEY and CDR2 SMNVEV (reference sequence). Here the CDR3 reads CASSKTGGVRGLAKNIQYF. Here the CDR3 DNA reads TGTGCCAGCAGTAAAACAGGGGGCGTAAGGGGTCTAGCCAAAAACATTCAGTACTTC.

The chain carries TRBV13 and TRBJ2-7, with TRBD1 matching over 7 bases. Losses at the gene ends were 3 bases for V and 5 bases for J; bases not matched to a gene: 4. CDR1 PRHDT and CDR2 FYEKMQ come from the germline V gene (reference sequence). The CDR3 totals 13 residues. CDR3 nucleotides: TGTGCCAGCAGCTTGGTTACAGGGGACGAGCAGTACTTC. Translation gives CASSLVTGDEQYF. Looking up the rest from reference TRBV13 and TRBJ2-7 gives the full variable domain: AAGVIQSPRHLIKEKRETATLKCYPIPRHDTVYWYQQGPGQDPQFLISFYEKMQSDKGSIPDRFSAQQFSDYHSELNMSSLELGDSALYFCASSLVTGDEQYFGPGTRLTVT.

This chain uses TRBV28 with TRBJ2-2; tentatively, D is TRBD2 (7 bases). Germline CDR1 and CDR2: MDHEN and SYDVKM. V dropped 6 bases and J dropped 4 bases, with 12 bases sitting between them. The CDR3 sequence is 14 residues long. CDR3 nucleotide sequence: TGTGCCAGCAGGAGGGGGGGTTTCACCGGGGAGCTGTTTTTT. Its protein is CASRRGGFTGELFF.

The V gene is TRBV28, the J gene TRBJ1-4, with D tentatively TRBD1 (6 bases). V lost 7 bases, J lost 5 bases, and 17 bases lay in between. CDR1 MDHEN and CDR2 SYDVKM come from the germline V gene. This CDR3 spans 15 amino acids. The CDR3 protein is CASNPGQILNEKLFF. DNA of the CDR3: TGTGCCAGCAATCCCGGACAGATACTCAATGAAAAACTGTTTTTT.

V is TRBV7-2 and J is TRBJ2-1; 7 bases line up with TRBD2. J gave up 4 bases and V 5 bases, and 8 bases lay outside the gene matches. The CDR3 extends over 15 amino acids. The germline V gene has CDR1 SGHTA and CDR2 FQGNSA. The CDR3 sequence: CASSQGTSEYNEQFF. The CDR3 DNA reads as TGTGCCAGCAGCCAGGGCACTAGCGAGTACAATGAGCAGTTCTTC.

Worth noting for this clone: This sample also contains other DNA sequences that code for the same CDR3. The rearrangement uses TRBV19 and TRBJ2-7; D is unresolved. Germline CDR1 LNHDA, CDR2 SQIVND (reference sequence). Trimming left V 4 bases short and J 2 bases short, with 0 bases between. The CDR3 has 10 residues. CDR3 DNA sequence: TGTGCCAGTAGTACCTACGAGCAGTACTTC. Its protein product is CASSTYEQYF.

In nucleotides, the CDR3 is TGTGCCAGCAGCGTAGTACTAGCCACCACCGTCGGGGAGCTGTTTTTT. Its protein product is CASSVVLATTVGELFF. This sequence joins TRBV9 and TRBJ2-2; TRBD2 might be the D (6 bases). Deletions cut 0 bases from V and 7 bases from J, with 16 bases between. Germline assignment: CDR1 SGDLS and CDR2 YYNGEE. The CDR3 contains 16 residues.

The chain joins TRBV19 to TRBJ1-5; the match to TRBD1 covers 10 bases. Germline V gene lookup returns CDR1 LNHDA and CDR2 SQIVND (reference sequence). The CDR3 covers 16 residues. With 5 bases clipped from V and 6 bases from J, the junction kept 10 bases outside the gene matches. CDR3: CASSAPPGQGTQPQHF. For the CDR3, the DNA is TGTGCCAGTAGTGCCCCTCCGGGACAGGGGACTCAGCCCCAGCATTTT.

The chain has TRBV30 and TRBJ1-2; weak D call: TRBD1 (5 bases). This CDR3 has 13 amino acids. V lost 3 bases to trimming and J lost 8 bases, with 16 bases between them. Germline CDR1 is GTSNPN and CDR2 is SVGIG (reference sequence). The CDR3 loop reads CAWSYRGAGGYTF. Here the CDR3 DNA reads TGTGCCTGGAGCTACCGTGGGGCCGGGGGCTACACCTTC.

This clone was found a few times. This rearrangement joins TRBV30 to TRBJ1-2; no clear D. Germline CDR1 reads GTSNPN; CDR2 reads SVGIG (reference sequence). The CDR3 covers 12 residues. V dropped 2 bases and J dropped 3 bases, with 7 bases sitting between them. Written as DNA, the CDR3 is TGTGCCTGGAGTAGGGAAGACTATGGCTACACCTTC. Its protein product is CAWSREDYGYTF.

V is TRBV27 and J is TRBJ2-7; 12 bases line up with TRBD2. Germline values: CDR1 MNHEY, CDR2 SMNVEV (reference sequence). The trim removed 5 bases at V and 5 bases at J, leaving 10 bases unmatched. This CDR3 is built from 16 residues. DNA for the CDR3: TGTGCCAGCAGTACACCTTCTAGCGGGAGGGCCCACGAGCAGTACTTC. Amino acids: CASSTPSSGRAHEQYF.

The CDR3: CASSLAGTGDNSPLHF. DNA of the CDR3: TGTGCCAGCAGCTTGGCTGGGACAGGGGATAATTCACCCCTCCACTTT. The chain combines TRBV5-6 with TRBJ1-6; 10 bases fit TRBD1. This CDR3 is 16 amino acids long. J was trimmed by 5 bases and V by 0 bases; bases with no gene match: 2. Per the germline V gene, CDR1 is SGHDT and CDR2 is YYEEEE.

The chain uses TRBV7-9 and TRBJ2-5; 9 bases line up with TRBD2. V was clipped by 4 bases and J by 4 bases; unmatched bases: 13. CDR1 is SEHNR and CDR2 is FQNEAQ in the germline V gene (reference sequence). The CDR3 extends over 17 amino acids. The CDR3 DNA follows: TGTGCCAGCAGCTCCCGGGGAGCGGGAGGTTCGGGAGAGACCCAGTACTTC. This encodes CASSSRGAGGSGETQYF.